This TCR beta chain stems from a study of shared clonotypes between healthy human individuals. Overall study: There were three CD4 naive, three CD4 memory, two CD8 naive and one CD8 memory plates per donor.

Produced via immunoSEQ multiplex PCR; TCRdb's table is partial and in-frame only. The sample records around 2.5 million clones, 90% to 95% being singletons. This clone was picked up one time. Its antigen is currently unknown. There are 14 residues in the CDR3. Trimming stripped 3 bases from V and 2 bases from J, with 11 bases between. Germline V gene data show CDR1 as ENHRY and CDR2 as SYGVKD. Study-level points and caveats: Incomplete sequencing of sorted subsets was indicated by rarefaction despite large depth.

The sample comprised naive CD4+ T cells from PBMCs. The subset denotes: CD45RA+ positively selected. The V and J genes are TRBV10-3 and TRBJ2-7; D unclear. The receptor was isolated from a man between 18 and 29 years old in good health. Some clones in this sample may be carry-over from other donors' samples. CDR3 sequence reads: CAISEDLLPYEQYF. CDR3 DNA sequence: TGTGCCATCAGTGAAGACCTACTGCCCTACGAGCAGTACTTC.